A single sample is the source of the 32 T cell receptor beta chains below, sequenced in a study of T cells expressing NK-cell markers (dated by TCRdb to between 2020 and 2021). Libraries were prepared through 5' RACE. Sequenced using an Illumina HiSeq 2000. The reads went through TCRdb reprocessing, and each CDR3 protein sequence gets one entry with no DNA. The table for this sample records around 550,000 distinct CDR3 sequences. Approximately 3.6% of the sample is in the top ten clones. Sequenced material: blood T cells: a sorted CD56 or NKG2C T cell subset, CD4+ or CD8+ T cells, or bulk PBMC T cells (not recorded which). The receptors originated from a man between 18 and 29 years old in good health. Donor details come from another sample of the same person, matched by shared clones.

The chain couples TRBV2 to TRBJ1-4; TCRdb reports TRBD1, a call that lacks DNA to check it against. In germline, CDR1 is SNHLY, CDR2 FYNNEI. This CDR3 is built from 15 residues. The CDR3 region is CASRDRGTTNEKLFF.

The rearrangement links TRBV10-3 to TRBJ2-7; TCRdb outputs TRBD1, but without DNA this stays unchecked. Germline values: CDR1 ENHRY, CDR2 SYGVKD. The CDR3 totals 15 residues. The CDR3 here is CAISADSSFSYEQYF.

V is TRBV11-2 and J is TRBJ2-1; TCRdb picks TRBD2, but there is no DNA to check that call. Germline loops: CDR1 SGHAT, CDR2 FQNNGV. The CDR3 is made up of 14 amino acids. The chain's CDR3 is CASSVTSGSHEQFF.

The chain couples TRBV9 to TRBJ2-2; TCRdb reports TRBD2, a call that lacks DNA to check it against. This CDR3 is 16 amino acids long. Germline V CDR1 and CDR2: SGDLS, YYNGEE. The CDR3 sequence is CASSELPSGSPGELFF.

The V gene is TRBV19, the J gene TRBJ2-1; TCRdb lists TRBD2, though no DNA is available to test this call. From germline, CDR1 is LNHDA and CDR2 SQIVND (reference sequence). The CDR3 sequence is 15 residues long. Here the CDR3 reads CASSRASGGYNEQFF. The full variable domain, rest sourced from reference TRBV19 and TRBJ2-1, is DGGITQSPKYLFRKEGQNVTLSCEQNLNHDAMYWYRQDPGQGLRLIYYSQIVNDFQKGDIAEGYSVSREKKESFPLTVTSAQKNPTAFYLCASSRASGGYNEQFFGPGTRLTVL.

The chain links TRBV24-1 to TRBJ2-4; with no DNA, the TCRdb D assignment of TRBD1 cannot be verified. Germline CDR1 KGHDR, CDR2 SFDVKD. This CDR3 has 17 residues. The CDR3 is CATSDSPGQGAKNIQYF.

The J gene is TRBJ1-2, the V gene TRBV20-1; absent DNA, TCRdb's TRBD1 call cannot be checked. There are 13 residues in the CDR3. Germline-derived CDR1 and CDR2 are DFQATT and SNEGSKA (reference sequence). The CDR3 sequence is CSASHTGRRGYTF.

The rearrangement joins TRBV12-3 or TRBV12-4 to TRBJ1-5; TCRdb indicates TRBD1, and absent DNA this call remains unverified. This CDR3 is 15 amino acids long. Here the CDR3 reads CASYRGDGFLGPQHF.

The chain joins TRBV25-1 to TRBJ1-4. Germline V gene lookup returns CDR1 MGHDK and CDR2 SYGVNS. This CDR3 comprises 12 residues. CDR3 residues: CASSLINEKLFF. Full variable domain (rest looked up from reference TRBV25-1 and TRBJ1-4): EADIYQTPRYLVIGTGKKITLECSQTMGHDKMYWYQQDPGMELHLIHYSYGVNSTEKGDLSSESTVSRIRTEHFPLTLESARPSHTSQYLCASSLINEKLFFGSGTQLSVL.

J is TRBJ2-1 and V is TRBV5-1. From germline, CDR1 is SGHRS and CDR2 YFSETQ. This CDR3 spans 13 amino acids. The CDR3 protein is CASKVASYNEQFF.

The J gene is TRBJ1-5, the V gene TRBV20-1. The CDR3 extends over 12 amino acids. CDR1 is DFQATT, CDR2 SNEGSKA, per germline (reference sequence). CDR3 residues: CSARRGNQPQHF.

V usage is TRBV11-3 and J usage is TRBJ2-1; TCRdb proposes TRBD2, but this gene call is untestable without DNA. There are 15 residues in the CDR3. Germline CDR1 reads SGHNT; CDR2 reads YENEEA. Here the CDR3 reads CASSWIRGGSNEQFF.

J is TRBJ2-7 and V is TRBV7-2; the TCRdb D gene call, TRBD1, has no DNA to confirm it. The CDR3 contains 15 residues. The germline gives CDR1 SGHTA, CDR2 FQGNSA. CDR3 amino acids: CASSLEGGAHFEQYF.

This chain uses TRBV4-1 with TRBJ2-3; TCRdb selects TRBD1, and the lack of DNA leaves this call unchecked. CDR1 and CDR2 from the germline V gene are MGHRA and YSYEKL. The CDR3 has 12 residues. The CDR3 is CASSQTGDTQYF.

This sequence joins TRBV15 and TRBJ2-3; without DNA, the TCRdb call of TRBD1 cannot be checked. The CDR3 spans 14 residues. Per the germline V gene, CDR1 is LNHNV and CDR2 is YYDKDF (reference sequence). CDR3 protein: CATSIGDSTDTQYF.

The chain recombines TRBV20-1 with TRBJ2-1; TCRdb picks TRBD1, but there is no DNA to check that call. Germline V gives CDR1 DFQATT, CDR2 SNEGSKA (reference sequence). The CDR3 has 16 residues. The CDR3 sequence is CSARQGISQGYNEQFF.

The rearrangement uses TRBV5-4 and TRBJ1-4. The germline CDR1 and CDR2 sequences are SGHNT and YYREEE (reference sequence). The CDR3 has 13 residues. CDR3 protein: CASSSVVGEKLFF.

This chain links TRBV5-1 with TRBJ2-3; absent DNA, TCRdb's TRBD1 call cannot be checked. Germline CDR1 is SGHRS and CDR2 is YFSETQ. The CDR3 consists of 14 residues. The CDR3 here is CASMGRQSTDTQYF.

The chain couples TRBV7-2 to TRBJ2-7. The CDR3 loop spans 17 amino acids. Germline assignment: CDR1 SGHTA and CDR2 FQGNSA. The CDR3 loop is CASSLISDTRGNYEQYF. Full variable domain (rest looked up from reference TRBV7-2 and TRBJ2-7): GAGVSQSPSNKVTEKGKDVELRCDPISGHTALYWYRQSLGQGLEFLIYFQGNSAPDKSGLPSDRFSAERTGGSVSTLTIQRTQQEDSAVYLCASSLISDTRGNYEQYFGPGTRLTVT.

The V gene is TRBV20-1, the J gene TRBJ2-3; TCRdb outputs TRBD2, but without DNA this stays unchecked. Germline CDR1 is DFQATT and CDR2 is SNEGSKA (reference sequence). The CDR3 extends over 16 amino acids. The CDR3 loop is CSARIIAGEGFGTQYF.

This chain uses TRBV11-2 with TRBJ1-3; lacking DNA, the TRBD1 call made by TCRdb goes unchecked. The CDR3 length is 16 residues. Germline V gives CDR1 SGHAT, CDR2 FQNNGV. The CDR3 is CASSPLGTRSGNTIYF.

The genes are TRBV6-5 and TRBJ1-2; the TRBD1 assignment by TCRdb is unverifiable without DNA. The CDR3 contains 12 residues. The germline gives CDR1 MNHEY, CDR2 SVGAGI. This chain's CDR3 is CASRQGSYGYTF.

This rearrangement joins TRBV7-2 to TRBJ2-5; the D gene TCRdb calls, TRBD1, cannot be checked with no DNA. This CDR3 comprises 16 residues. Germline assignment: CDR1 SGHTA and CDR2 FQGNSA. The CDR3 sequence: CASSLAAGQPQETQYF.

J is TRBJ2-1 and V is TRBV10-3; the TCRdb call, TRBD2, lacks DNA for checking. CDR3 length: 14 amino acids. The germline V gene encodes CDR1 ENHRY and CDR2 SYGVKD. The CDR3 loop is CAISEWGRGNEQFF.

The chain employs TRBV20-1 and TRBJ2-3; the TCRdb call, TRBD1, lacks DNA for checking. Germline CDR1 and CDR2: DFQATT and SNEGSKA (reference sequence). The CDR3 consists of 14 residues. The CDR3 is CSATLQGNTDTQYF.

The chain carries TRBV5-1 and TRBJ2-1; there is no DNA to check the TCRdb D call of TRBD2. This CDR3 has 15 residues. CDR1 and CDR2 (germline): SGHRS, YFSETQ. The CDR3 loop reads CASSFLTSGRGEQFF.

The CDR3 sequence: CATSDSRGISGANVLTF. The chain joins TRBV24-1 to TRBJ2-6. This CDR3 comprises 17 residues. Germline V gives CDR1 KGHDR, CDR2 SFDVKD.

The V call is TRBV27, the J call TRBJ2-1; the D call from TCRdb, TRBD1, cannot be confirmed without DNA. The CDR3 sequence is 17 residues long. Germline lookup yields CDR1 MNHEY and CDR2 SMNVEV (reference sequence). The CDR3: CASSLLRAGGSYNEQFF.

The chain has TRBV12-3 or TRBV12-4 and TRBJ2-5; TCRdb's D call, TRBD2, is unchecked because there is no DNA. This CDR3 comprises 14 residues. CDR3 sequence: CASSGTADQETQYF.

This chain links TRBV29-1 with TRBJ2-2; TCRdb reports TRBD1, a call that lacks DNA to check it against. Germline CDR1 and CDR2: SQVTM and ANQGSEA. This CDR3 contains 15 residues. CDR3 region: CSVRDRAPNTGELFF.

V usage is TRBV9 and J usage is TRBJ2-5; the TRBD2 assignment by TCRdb is unverifiable without DNA. The germline gives CDR1 SGDLS, CDR2 YYNGEE. The CDR3 is made up of 17 amino acids. CDR3 sequence reads: CASSVIRSWREQETQYF.

V is TRBV19 and J is TRBJ2-1; there is no DNA to check the TCRdb D call of TRBD2. This CDR3 contains 15 residues. The germline V gene encodes CDR1 LNHDA and CDR2 SQIVND (reference sequence). CDR3 amino acids: CASSIEPEGRNEQFF.